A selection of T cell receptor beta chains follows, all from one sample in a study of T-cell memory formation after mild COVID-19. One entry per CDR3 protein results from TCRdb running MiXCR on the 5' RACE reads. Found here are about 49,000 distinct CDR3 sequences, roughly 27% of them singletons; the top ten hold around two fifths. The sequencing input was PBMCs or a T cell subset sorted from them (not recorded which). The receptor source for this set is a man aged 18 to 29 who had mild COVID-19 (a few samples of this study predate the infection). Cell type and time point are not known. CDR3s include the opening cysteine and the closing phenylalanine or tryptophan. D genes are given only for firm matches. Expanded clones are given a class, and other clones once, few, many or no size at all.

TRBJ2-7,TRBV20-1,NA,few,TGCAGTGCTAGAGGCTCAGGGCGTGAGCAGTACTTC,CSARGSGREQYF
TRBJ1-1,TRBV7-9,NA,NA,TGTGCCAGCAGCTTAGAAAACCAGAACACTGAAGCTTTCTTT,CASSLENQNTEAFF
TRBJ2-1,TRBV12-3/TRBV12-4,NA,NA,TGTGCCAGCACCCTAGACTCCACGGGCTCCTACAATGAGCAGTTCTTC,CASTLDSTGSYNEQFF
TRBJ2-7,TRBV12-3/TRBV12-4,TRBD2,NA,TGTGCCAGCAACGGGGGGGACGAACAGCAGTACTTC,CASNGGDEQQYF
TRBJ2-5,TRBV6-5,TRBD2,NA,TGTGCCAGCAGTTATTCCGGGACTAGCGGGGAGACCCAGTACTTC,CASSYSGTSGETQYF
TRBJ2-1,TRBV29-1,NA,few,TGCAGCGTTGAGGTTGGGTTTGATGAGCAGTTCTTC,CSVEVGFDEQFF
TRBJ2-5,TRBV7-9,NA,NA,TGTGCCAGCAGCACCCGAGTCGCGGGAACCCAAGAGACCCAGTACTTC,CASSTRVAGTQETQYF
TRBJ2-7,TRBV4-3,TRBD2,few,TGCGCCAGCAGCCAAGACCCCAGCGGGGGATCCTACGAGCAGTACTTC,CASSQDPSGGSYEQYF
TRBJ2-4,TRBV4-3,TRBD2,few,TGCGCCAGCAGCCCTTTAGCGGGGGGGCCCGGTAACATTCAGTACTTC,CASSPLAGGPGNIQYF
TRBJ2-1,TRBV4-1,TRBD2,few,TGCGCCAGCAGCCCTCTAGCGGGGAGGACCAATGAGCAGTTCTTC,CASSPLAGRTNEQFF
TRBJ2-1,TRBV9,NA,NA,TGTGCCAGCAGCGTAGGTCGGGGGTACAATGAGCAGTTCTTC,CASSVGRGYNEQFF
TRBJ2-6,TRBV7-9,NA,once,TGTGCCAGCAGCTTAATTTTCCTACACTCTGGGGCCAACGTCCTGACTTTC,CASSLIFLHSGANVLTF
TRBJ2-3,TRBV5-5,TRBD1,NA,TGTGCCAGCAGCCCGCGGGACAGGGGCCGGGCAGATACGCAGTATTTT,CASSPRDRGRADTQYF
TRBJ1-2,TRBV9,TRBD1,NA,TGTGCCAGCAGCGCGACAGGGGGCGCCTATGGCTACACCTTC,CASSATGGAYGYTF
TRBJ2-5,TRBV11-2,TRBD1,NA,TGTGCCACCTCCGGACAGGGAAAGACCCAGTACTTC,CATSGQGKTQYF
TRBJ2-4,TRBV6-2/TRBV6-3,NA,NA,TGTGCCAGCAGTTACTCTAGTCGAGCCAAAAACATTCAGTACTTC,CASSYSSRAKNIQYF
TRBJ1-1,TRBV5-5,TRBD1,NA,TGTGCCAGCAGCCAGGACAGGGGGCTGATCATGAACACTGAAGCTTTCTTT,CASSQDRGLIMNTEAFF